The rows below give T cell receptor beta chains drawn from one sample of a study of shared clonotypes between healthy human individuals. Generated by immunoSEQ multiplex PCR, the TCRdb table keeps only in-frame clones and is missing some. The table shows some 500,000 clones, with 90% to 96% occurring only once. The material sequenced was naive CD4+ T cells sorted from blood. The source is a young woman in good health. CDR3s include the opening cysteine and the closing phenylalanine or tryptophan. The D gene is left open where the match is weak. The size field is filled for only some rows; it gives once, few, many or a size class.

>.|.|TRBV15|TRBJ2-7
TGTGCCACCAGCAGTGACCTCGCGGACCGATCCTACGAGCAGTACTTC
CATSSDLADRSYEQYF
>.|few|TRBV28|TRBJ2-7
TGTGCCAGCAGTTTATATTACGAGCAGTACTTC
CASSLYYEQYF
>TRBD2|.|TRBV2|TRBJ2-7
TGTGCCAGCAGTGAGGATAGCGGGATTGACGAGCAGTACTTC
CASSEDSGIDEQYF
>.|once|TRBV6-5|TRBJ2-7
TGTGCCAGCAGTGGAGGTCCCCCCTACGAGCAGTACTTC
CASSGGPPYEQYF
>.|once|TRBV7-9|TRBJ1-3
TGTGCCAGCAGCTTAGATCTCCTCTCTGGAAACACCATATATTTT
CASSLDLLSGNTIYF
>.|.|TRBV15|TRBJ1-4
TGTGCCACCAGCAGAGATCGGGGCAGCTCAGATGAAAAACTGTTTTTT
CATSRDRGSSDEKLFF
>TRBD1|.|TRBV18|TRBJ2-3
TGTGCCAGCTCCCCGACAGGGGTCGCAGATACGCAGTATTTT
CASSPTGVADTQYF
>.|once|TRBV28|TRBJ2-7
TGTGCCAGCAGGAGAGACAGGAACTACGAGCAGTACTTC
CASRRDRNYEQYF
>.|.|TRBV28|TRBJ2-5
TGTGCCAGCAGTACTCGGCCCCTAGGGGAGCAGTACTTC
CASSTRPLGEQYF
>TRBD2|.|TRBV7-2|TRBJ2-1
TGTGCCAGCAGCTCCCAACGGGAGGGCCCTAATGAGCAGTTCTTC
CASSSQREGPNEQFF
>.|.|TRBV9|TRBJ1-2
TGTGCCAGCAGCGTATCTACAAGATTTGATGGCTACACCTTC
CASSVSTRFDGYTF
>TRBD1|.|TRBV14|TRBJ2-7
TGTGCCAGCAGCCAGTACCCCGGGACAGCTGGCTACGAGCAGTACTTC
CASSQYPGTAGYEQYF
>.|.|TRBV6-1|TRBJ2-7
TGTGCCAGCAGTGATAACAGGATCTCCTACGAGCAGTACTTC
CASSDNRISYEQYF
>TRBD1|.|TRBV30|TRBJ1-2
TGTGCCTGGAGAGACAGGGGGCGGTGGGGCTACACCTTC
CAWRDRGRWGYTF
>TRBD1|.|TRBV5-1|TRBJ1-1
TGCGCCAGCAGAGAGGACAGGGAGAACACTGAAGCTTTCTTT
CASREDRENTEAFF
>TRBD1|.|TRBV27|TRBJ1-2
TGTGCCAGCACCAAGGACAGGGCTAATAACTATGGCTACACCTTC
CASTKDRANNYGYTF
>.|.|TRBV7-2|TRBJ2-3
TGTGCCAGCAGCTTGGCGGCTAGCGTACTGAGCACAGATACGCAGTATTTT
CASSLAASVLSTDTQYF
>TRBD2|.|TRBV7-3|TRBJ2-2
TGTGCCAGCAGCTTAAAACCCTTAGCGGGAGAGTACACCGGGGAGCTGTTTTTT
CASSLKPLAGEYTGELFF
>TRBD1|.|TRBV5-1|TRBJ1-3
TGCGCCAGCAGCGCCGGGACAGACTCTGGAAACACCATATATTTT
CASSAGTDSGNTIYF
>.|.|TRBV29-1|TRBJ1-2
TGCAGCGTCGGTGTAACGGGGAGACCCGCCGGGTACACCTTC
CSVGVTGRPAGYTF
>TRBD1|.|TRBV2|TRBJ2-4
TGTGCCAGCAGCGACGACAGGGGGCCGGGAAACATTCAGTACTTC
CASSDDRGPGNIQYF
>TRBD1|.|TRBV29-1|TRBJ1-1
TGCAGCGGGGTGGACAGGGAAGCTTTCTTT
CSGVDREAFF
>.|.|TRBV2|TRBJ2-2
TGTGCCAGCAGTGCACAGGAGGTCGGGGAGCTGTTTTTT
CASSAQEVGELFF
>.|once|TRBV18|TRBJ1-2
TGTGCCAGCTCACCCCTCTTACAAGCGACTAACTATGGCTACACCTTC
CASSPLLQATNYGYTF
>.|.|TRBV15|TRBJ2-2
TGTGCCACCAGCAGAGATCAGGGGACTGCCTACACCGGGGAGCTGTTTTTT
CATSRDQGTAYTGELFF
>TRBD2|.|TRBV5-1|TRBJ2-1
TGCGCCAGCAGCTTGGTAGGGACTAGCAATGAGCAGTTCTTC
CASSLVGTSNEQFF
>TRBD2|once|TRBV19|TRBJ2-1
TGTGCCAGTAGTATATATGGCGGGAGCTCCTACAATGAGCAGTTCTTC
CASSIYGGSSYNEQFF
>TRBD2|.|TRBV15|TRBJ2-7
TGTGCCACCAGCAGAACTAGCGGGAGTATTGGGCAGTACTTC
CATSRTSGSIGQYF
>.|.|TRBV2|TRBJ1-6
TGTGCCAGCAGTGAAAGGGGGGGTTATTCACCCCTCCACTTT
CASSERGGYSPLHF
>.|.|TRBV27|TRBJ2-7
TGTGCCAGCGGCCTAAGCGGAACATCCTACGAGCAGTACTTC
CASGLSGTSYEQYF
>TRBD1|few|TRBV19|TRBJ1-5
TGTGCCAGTAGTATAGCCCCAGACAGGGTTCGGGGTCAGCCCCAGCATTTT
CASSIAPDRVRGQPQHF
>.|once|TRBV5-1|TRBJ1-3
TGCGCCAGCAGCCCCCGGGGTCCGAGCTCTGGAAACACCATATATTTT
CASSPRGPSSGNTIYF
>TRBD2|.|TRBV10-3|TRBJ2-1
TGTGCCATCAGTCCACGGACTAGCGGGAGTTCCCCCTACAATGAGCAGTTCTTC
CAISPRTSGSSPYNEQFF
>.|.|TRBV19|TRBJ1-4
TGTGCCAGTAGTACTGGGGGCGCTGATGAAAAACTGTTTTTT
CASSTGGADEKLFF
>TRBD2|.|TRBV5-1|TRBJ2-3
TGCGCCAGCAGCCTGACTAGCGGAATTAGCACAGATACGCAGTATTTT
CASSLTSGISTDTQYF
>TRBD2|.|TRBV28|TRBJ2-7
TGTGCCAGCAGCTATACCGGGACTAACTCCTACGAGCAGTACTTC
CASSYTGTNSYEQYF
>.|.|TRBV19|TRBJ1-1
TGTGCCAGTAGTCTTCAGGGGAACACTGAAGCTTTCTTT
CASSLQGNTEAFF
>.|once|TRBV5-4|TRBJ1-2
TGTGCCAGCAGCTTAGGGCTTGACTATGGCTACACCTTC
CASSLGLDYGYTF
>.|.|TRBV11-2|TRBJ1-2
TGTGCCAGCAGCTTAGGTTCCCAGTTGAGGGACACCTTC
CASSLGSQLRDTF
>.|.|TRBV18|TRBJ1-5
TGTGCCAGCTCACCTTTGAGGCAGAGTAGCAATCAGCCCCAGCATTTT
CASSPLRQSSNQPQHF
>.|once|TRBV28|TRBJ2-7
TGTGCCAGCAGTTTAGCCGCGGGATTCTCCTACGAGCAGTACTTC
CASSLAAGFSYEQYF
>TRBD2|.|TRBV27|TRBJ2-7
TGTGCCAGCGGAAAACAAGGACTAGCGGGCTCCTACGAGCAGTACTTC
CASGKQGLAGSYEQYF
>.|.|TRBV27|TRBJ1-2
TGTGCCAGCAGTTTGGATGGTCCTTCAGGTGGCTACACCTTC
CASSLDGPSGGYTF
>.|.|TRBV7-8|TRBJ2-3
TGTGCCAGCAGCTTAGGGCCCCCAGATACGCAGTATTTT
CASSLGPPDTQYF
>.|.|TRBV18|TRBJ2-7
TGTGCCAGCTCACCAACTTCCTACGAGCAGTACTTC
CASSPTSYEQYF
>TRBD2|.|TRBV11-2|TRBJ2-1
TGTGCCAGCAGGTTAGCGGGAGAGACGTCCTACAATGAGCAGTTCTTC
CASRLAGETSYNEQFF
>TRBD1|.|TRBV6-6|TRBJ1-1
TGTGCCAGCAGTTTCGACGGACAGGGAGGCACTGAAGCTTTCTTT
CASSFDGQGGTEAFF
>.|.|TRBV28|TRBJ1-5
TGTGCCTCCTCTGGGGCGGGGACCAATCAGCCCCAGCATTTT
CASSGAGTNQPQHF